This T cell receptor beta chain derives from a study of shared clonotypes between healthy human individuals. General study findings and limits: Some naive CD4 clonotypes, 4.5% to 5.5%, turned up in common across several donors. The small donor group covered limited genetic and exposure diversity.

TCRdb's copy holds only in-frame clones and misses some; the assay was immunoSEQ multiplex PCR. Here the sample spans 2 million to 2.5 million clones, just under 95% being singletons. Comment on this clone: Its antigen is as yet unknown.

Trimming took 4 bases from V and 9 from J; bases not matched to a gene: 11. The CDR3 extends over 15 amino acids. Germline CDR1 LGHNA, CDR2 YNFKEQ. The specimen was naive CD4+ T cells from PBMCs. As to subset: CD45RA+ positively selected. This chain joins TRBV4-2 and TRBJ2-1; 8 nucleotides agree with TRBD2. This TCR came from a man between 18 and 29 years old in good health. Some clones in this sample may be carry-over from other donors' samples. The CDR3 DNA follows: TGTGCCAGCAGCCGCCCTGGGGGGGCGGGAGGTGAGCAGTTCTTC. Translating it yields CASSRPGGAGGEQFF.